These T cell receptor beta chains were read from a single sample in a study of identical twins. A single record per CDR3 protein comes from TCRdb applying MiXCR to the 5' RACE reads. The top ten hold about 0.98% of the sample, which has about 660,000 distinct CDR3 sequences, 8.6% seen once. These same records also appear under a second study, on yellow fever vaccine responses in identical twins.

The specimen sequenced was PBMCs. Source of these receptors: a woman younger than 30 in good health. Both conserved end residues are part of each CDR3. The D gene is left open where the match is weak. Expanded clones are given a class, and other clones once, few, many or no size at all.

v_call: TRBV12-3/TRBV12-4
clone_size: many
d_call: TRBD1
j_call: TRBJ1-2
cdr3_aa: CASSSDRDFYGYTF
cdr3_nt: TGTGCCAGCAGTTCCGACAGGGACTTCTATGGCTACACCTTC

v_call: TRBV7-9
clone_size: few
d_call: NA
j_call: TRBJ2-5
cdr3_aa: CASNSLPEETQYF
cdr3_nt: TGTGCCAGCAACTCGCTGCCCGAAGAGACCCAGTACTTC

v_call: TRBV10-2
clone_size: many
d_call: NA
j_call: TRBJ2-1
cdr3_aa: CASSESEALALVNEQFF
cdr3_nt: TGCGCCAGCAGTGAGTCTGAGGCCCTAGCGCTAGTCAATGAGCAGTTCTTC

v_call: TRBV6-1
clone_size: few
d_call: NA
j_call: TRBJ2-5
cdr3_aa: CASTEQLAKTETQYF
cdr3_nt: TGTGCCAGCACCGAACAGCTAGCGAAGACGGAGACCCAGTACTTC

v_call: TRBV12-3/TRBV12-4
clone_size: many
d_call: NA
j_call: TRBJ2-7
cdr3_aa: CASSRTQGREQYF
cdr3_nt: TGTGCCAGCAGCCGTACACAGGGACGCGAGCAGTACTTC

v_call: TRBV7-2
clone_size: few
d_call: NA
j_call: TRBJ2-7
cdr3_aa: CASGDGNSYEQYF
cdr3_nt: TGTGCCAGCGGGGACGGAAACTCCTACGAGCAGTACTTC

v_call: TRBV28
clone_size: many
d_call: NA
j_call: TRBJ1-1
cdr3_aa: CASSSLGRNTEAFF
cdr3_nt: TGTGCCAGCAGTTCATTGGGGCGGAACACTGAAGCTTTCTTT

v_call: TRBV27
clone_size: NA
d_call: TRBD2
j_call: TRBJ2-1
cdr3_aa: CASSPGLALQFF
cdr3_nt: TGTGCCAGCAGTCCGGGACTAGCCCTACAGTTCTTC

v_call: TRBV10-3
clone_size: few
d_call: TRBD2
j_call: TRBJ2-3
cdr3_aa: CAISGLAGAGDTQYF
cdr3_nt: TGTGCCATCAGTGGATTAGCGGGAGCGGGAGATACGCAGTATTTT

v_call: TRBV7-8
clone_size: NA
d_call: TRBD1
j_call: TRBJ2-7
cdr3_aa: CASSSADRGSSYEQYF
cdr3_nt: TGTGCCAGCAGCTCCGCGGACAGGGGCTCGTCCTACGAGCAGTACTTC

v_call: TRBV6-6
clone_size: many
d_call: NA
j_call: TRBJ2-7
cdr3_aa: CASSSGIEYEQYF
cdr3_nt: TGTGCCAGCAGTTCTGGGATAGAGTACGAGCAGTACTTC

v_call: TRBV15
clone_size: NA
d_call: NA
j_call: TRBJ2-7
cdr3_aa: CATSRGVNTYEQYF
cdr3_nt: TGTGCCACCAGCAGAGGGGTAAATACCTACGAGCAGTACTTC

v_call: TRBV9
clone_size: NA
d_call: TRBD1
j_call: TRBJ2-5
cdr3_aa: CASSVGDRATRETQYF
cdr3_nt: TGTGCCAGCAGCGTAGGGGACAGGGCAACAAGAGAGACCCAGTACTTC

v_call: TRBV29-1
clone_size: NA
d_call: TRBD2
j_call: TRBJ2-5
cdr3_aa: CSSRTSSQETQYF
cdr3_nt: TGCAGCTCGCGGACTAGCAGCCAAGAGACCCAGTACTTC

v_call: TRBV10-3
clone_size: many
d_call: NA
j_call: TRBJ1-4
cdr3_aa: CAISDRESEKLFF
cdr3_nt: TGTGCCATCAGTGACAGGGAATCTGAAAAACTGTTTTTT